Listed below are T cell receptor beta chains from one sample, sequenced in a study of blood T cell repertoires in COVID-19. The method was immunoSEQ multiplex PCR; TCRdb's version includes in-frame clones alone and lacks a portion of them. The sample records over 20,000 clones, 91% being singletons. Sequenced input: peripheral blood. The receptors derive from a man between 65 and 80 years old with active COVID-19. The CDR3 runs from the conserved cysteine through the conserved F or W. D genes are given only for firm matches. Clone size is stated in some rows and not others, as once, few, many or a class when expanded.

size	D	J	length	V	CDR3	DNA
-	TRBD1	TRBJ1-1	12	TRBV6-6	CASSWTGTEAFF	TGTGCCAGCAGTTGGACAGGGACTGAAGCTTTCTTT
-	TRBD1	TRBJ1-1	17	TRBV30	CAWSFTRTDRKSTEAFF	TGTGCCTGGAGCTTCACTCGGACGGACAGGAAGAGTACTGAAGCTTTCTTT
-	TRBD1	TRBJ1-1	13	TRBV12-3/TRBV12-4	CASSRQGDGEAFF	TGTGCCAGCAGTAGACAGGGGGACGGTGAAGCTTTCTTT
-	TRBD1	TRBJ2-2	17	TRBV27	CASSLTARQGNTGELFF	TGTGCCAGCAGTTTAACCGCACGACAGGGGAACACCGGGGAGCTGTTTTTT
-	TRBD2	TRBJ2-2	15	TRBV28	CASSLSLAGTGELFF	TGTGCCAGCAGTTTATCACTAGCGGGAACCGGGGAGCTGTTTTTT
once	-	TRBJ2-1	11	TRBV12-3/TRBV12-4	CASSINNEQFF	TGTGCCAGCAGTATTAACAATGAGCAGTTCTTC
-	TRBD1	TRBJ2-3	15	TRBV25-1	CASSLRTGSTDTQYF	TGTGCCAGCAGCCTTCGGACAGGGAGCACAGATACGCAGTATTTT
-	TRBD1	TRBJ2-7	13	TRBV30	CAWSRRDSYEQYF	TGTGCCTGGAGTAGACGGGACAGCTACGAGCAGTACTTC
-	-	TRBJ1-3	17	TRBV5-5	CASSLVSTVDSGNTIYF	TGTGCCAGCAGCTTGGTGTCCACAGTCGACTCTGGAAACACCATATATTTT
-	TRBD1	TRBJ1-1	13	TRBV19	CASSITGGTEAFF	TGTGCCAGTAGTATTACAGGGGGCACTGAAGCTTTCTTT
-	TRBD2	TRBJ2-3	18	TRBV24-1	CATSDPSQRGTATDTQYF	TGTGCCACCAGTGATCCGTCACAGCGGGGTACGGCCACAGATACGCAGTATTTT
-	-	TRBJ2-2	16	TRBV19	CASSKEGYSAAGELFF	TGTGCCAGTAGTAAGGAGGGGTATTCCGCGGCCGGGGAGCTGTTTTTT
-	-	TRBJ2-7	16	TRBV10-3	CAISESWQGRSYEQYF	TGTGCCATCAGTGAGTCGTGGCAGGGAAGAAGTTACGAGCAGTACTTC
few	TRBD2	TRBJ2-1	17	TRBV27	CASSFPSTSGAYNEQFF	TGTGCCAGCAGTTTTCCGTCCACTAGCGGGGCCTACAATGAGCAGTTCTTC
-	-	TRBJ1-1	13	TRBV10-1	CASRQTVNTEAFF	TGCGCCAGTAGACAAACAGTAAACACTGAAGCTTTCTTT
-	TRBD1	TRBJ2-7	16	TRBV2	CASRGAPGQDFYEQYF	TGTGCCAGCAGGGGGGCACCGGGACAGGATTTCTACGAGCAGTACTTC
-	TRBD2	TRBJ2-1	16	TRBV11-2	CASSLLQREGYNEQFF	TGTGCCAGCAGCTTACTTCAGCGGGAGGGTTACAATGAGCAGTTCTTC
once	TRBD1	TRBJ1-4	15	TRBV6-6	CASSYSPGTGEKLFF	TGTGCCAGCAGTTACTCCCCCGGGACAGGGGAAAAACTGTTTTTT
-	TRBD2	TRBJ2-1	15	TRBV7-8	CASMEGGSLYNEQFF	TGTGCCAGCATGGAGGGCGGGAGTTTGTACAATGAGCAGTTCTTC
-	TRBD1	TRBJ2-7	16	TRBV5-1	CASSLDPPQGAYEQYF	TGCGCCAGCAGCTTGGACCCCCCGCAGGGGGCGTACGAGCAGTACTTC
-	-	TRBJ2-1	15	TRBV6-5	CASRGTGPSGNEQFF	TGTGCCAGCAGGGGTACAGGCCCCTCTGGTAATGAGCAGTTCTTC
-	TRBD1	TRBJ1-5	16	TRBV18	CASSPFTGQAGQPQHF	TGTGCCAGCTCACCGTTTACCGGACAGGCCGGGCAGCCCCAGCATTTT
-	TRBD2	TRBJ2-1	15	TRBV15	CATSRDRQTSGEQFF	TGTGCCACCAGCAGAGACCGCCAGACTAGCGGGGAGCAGTTCTTC
-	-	TRBJ1-6	17	TRBV4-1	CASSQGSGRSYNSPLHF	TGCGCCAGCAGCCAAGGTTCGGGGAGGTCCTATAATTCACCCCTCCACTTT
-	-	TRBJ2-1	15	TRBV19	CASSIDGTGLNEQFF	TGTGCCAGTAGTATAGATGGGACTGGGCTCAATGAGCAGTTCTTC